This is a list of T cell receptor beta chains from one sample in a study of technical replicates of blood from a few donors. The method was immunoSEQ multiplex PCR; TCRdb's version includes in-frame clones alone and lacks a portion of them. The sample shows 45,000 to 65,000 clones, about 95% of them seen only once. The source material was PBMCs. These receptors came from a human donor in good health. Some clones in this sample may be carry-over from other donors' samples. Each CDR3 is given with its conserved first and last residue. D genes are given only for firm matches.

j_call	d_call	v_call	cdr3_nt	cdr3_aa
TRBJ2-7	TRBD2	TRBV15	TGTGCCACCAGCAGAGAATTGAGGAGCGGGAGGGCCTCCTACGAGCAGTACTTC	CATSRELRSGRASYEQYF
TRBJ2-7	.	TRBV6-5	TGTGCCAGCAACCCGGGACTGTCGACCTACGAGCAGTACTTC	CASNPGLSTYEQYF
TRBJ2-1	.	TRBV7-2	TGTGCCAGCAGCTTAGCGGGGGGTTACAATGAGCAGTTCTTC	CASSLAGGYNEQFF
TRBJ2-3	TRBD2	TRBV9	TGTGCCAGCAGCGCCACTAGCGACGGACTGGAGTGGCAGTATTTT	CASSATSDGLEWQYF
TRBJ2-7	.	TRBV12-5	TGTGCTAGTGGTGTGGGGCTGGAGCAGTACTTC	CASGVGLEQYF
TRBJ2-1	TRBD2	TRBV5-1	TGCGCCAGCAGCGGAGGACTAGCAGCCTACAATGAGCAGTTCTTC	CASSGGLAAYNEQFF
TRBJ2-1	TRBD1	TRBV4-2	TGTGCCAGCAGCCAAGGGGCACCGGGACAGGGGGCGGATGAGCAGTTCTTC	CASSQGAPGQGADEQFF
TRBJ2-2	.	TRBV5-8	TGTGCCAGCAGCCCCCGTATAAGTAGAGGTACCGGGGAGCTGTTTTTT	CASSPRISRGTGELFF
TRBJ2-1	TRBD2	TRBV6-5	TGTGCCAGCAGGACGACTAGCCAAACCAATGAGCAGTTCTTC	CASRTTSQTNEQFF
TRBJ2-7	.	TRBV7-6	TGTGCCAGCAGCTTAGAGACTTTGGGCTCCTACGAGCAGTACTTC	CASSLETLGSYEQYF
TRBJ1-5	TRBD1	TRBV27	TGTGCCAGCAGTTTAAGCAGGGGGGTTCGACCCCAGCATTTT	CASSLSRGVRPQHF
TRBJ2-7	TRBD2	TRBV2	TGTGCCAGCAGGGCTAGCGGACGACCCGACTACGAGCAGTACTTC	CASRASGRPDYEQYF
TRBJ2-7	TRBD2	TRBV4-3	TGCGCCAGCAGCCAAGTAAACGGGGGGGCCTTCGAGCAGTACTTC	CASSQVNGGAFEQYF
TRBJ2-2	.	TRBV2	TGTGCCAGCAGTGAAGCGCTTCCGGGTTTCTCCGGGGAGCTGTTTTTT	CASSEALPGFSGELFF
TRBJ1-6	.	TRBV7-6	TGTGCCAGCAGCTTAGCGAGGGTTTCACCCCTCCACTTT	CASSLARVSPLHF
TRBJ2-7	.	TRBV25-1	TGTGCCAGCCGTGGGCGGTGGGAGCTGGGCGAGCAGTACTTC	CASRGRWELGEQYF
TRBJ1-1	.	TRBV7-9	TGTGCCAGCAGCCTACAGACAGGCAACATGAACACTGAAGCTTTCTTT	CASSLQTGNMNTEAFF
TRBJ1-1	.	TRBV18	TGTGCCAGCTCACCACCGATACCGGGAGGAGCTGAAGCTTTCTTT	CASSPPIPGGAEAFF
TRBJ1-1	.	TRBV6-1	TGTGCCAGCACCCCACAGGCGAACACTGAAGCTTTCTTT	CASTPQANTEAFF
TRBJ2-1	.	TRBV6-1	TGTGCCAGCAGTCCTTTCTCTATCGGTGAGCAGTTCTTC	CASSPFSIGEQFF
TRBJ2-1	TRBD1	TRBV5-1	TGCGCCAGCAGGGTCCAGGGGGTTTACAATGAGCAGTTCTTC	CASRVQGVYNEQFF
TRBJ2-7	.	TRBV7-3	TGTGCCAGCAGCTTGGCCCACGGAGGGTCCTACGAGCAGTACTTC	CASSLAHGGSYEQYF
TRBJ2-7	TRBD2	TRBV19	TGTGCCAGTAGTGCCCCCGGGACTAGCGGAACCTACGAGCAGTACTTC	CASSAPGTSGTYEQYF
TRBJ2-3	.	TRBV2	TGTGCCAGCAGTGAGTACGGGGTGGCAGATACGCAGTATTTT	CASSEYGVADTQYF
TRBJ2-4	TRBD2	TRBV5-1	TGCGCCAGCAGCCCGGGAGGGGATCCGGCCAAAAACATTCAGTACTTC	CASSPGGDPAKNIQYF
TRBJ2-5	TRBD2	TRBV6-1	TGTGCCAGCAGTTTACTAGCGGGCTCGTTGGAGACCCAGTACTTC	CASSLLAGSLETQYF
TRBJ1-6	TRBD1	TRBV15	TGTGCCACCAGCAGACAATTGGACAGGGGTTATAATTCACCCCTCCACTTT	CATSRQLDRGYNSPLHF
TRBJ1-1	.	TRBV11-3	TGTGCCAGCAGCTCCAGGGTCGGTACTGAAGCTTTCTTT	CASSSRVGTEAFF
TRBJ2-3	TRBD2	TRBV7-2	TGTGCCAGCAGATCAACCGGGACTAGCGGGGGGTTTGGTACAGATACGCAGTATTTT	CASRSTGTSGGFGTDTQYF
TRBJ2-5	TRBD2	TRBV5-1	TGCGCCAGCAGCCGCGCGGGGGGGTCTCATTCCGGGGAGACCCAGTACTTC	CASSRAGGSHSGETQYF
TRBJ2-7	.	TRBV2	TGTGCCAGCAGTGTATCGGGGGGACAATTGAGGGAGCAGTACTTC	CASSVSGGQLREQYF
TRBJ2-3	TRBD2	TRBV11-2	TGTGCCAGCAGCTTAGGCGGGGGGCCAGATACGCAGTATTTT	CASSLGGGPDTQYF
TRBJ2-7	TRBD2	TRBV7-9	TGTGCCAGCAGCAACCCGGGACTAGCGCCCTACGAGCAGTACTTC	CASSNPGLAPYEQYF
TRBJ2-3	TRBD2	TRBV7-6	TGTGCCAGCAGCCCTCACGGACTAGCGGGGGGCACAGATACGCAGTATTTT	CASSPHGLAGGTDTQYF
TRBJ2-3	TRBD2	TRBV9	TGTGCCAGCAGCTCCCCGCGGGAGGGCCTCACAGATACGCAGTATTTT	CASSSPREGLTDTQYF
TRBJ1-1	.	TRBV4-3	TGCGCCAGCAGCCAAGGGGGCGGGAGAACTGAAGCTTTCTTT	CASSQGGGRTEAFF